The 8 T cell receptor beta chains below all came from one sample that was sequenced in a study of PD-L1 blockade in urothelial cancer. Generated by immunoSEQ multiplex PCR, the TCRdb table keeps only in-frame clones and is missing some. Of some 38,000 clones listed, around 81% are singletons. Noted time point: pretreatment peripheral blood. The sequenced sample was PBMCs, obtained around atezolizumab (anti-PD-L1) treatment. All receptors derive from a man older than 75 with urothelial cancer.

The V call is TRBV18, the J call TRBJ2-7, with a weak D call TRBD1 (6 bases). This CDR3 is built from 14 residues. CDR1 is KGHSH and CDR2 is LQKENI in the germline V gene. With 2 bases removed from V and 4 bases from J, the gap between germline ends came to 12 bases. Written as DNA, the CDR3 is TGTGCCAGCTCACCAGGTGGGGGCTGGTACGAGCAGTACTTC. Its protein is CASSPGGGWYEQYF.

V usage is TRBV5-1 and J usage is TRBJ2-7; 7 bases map to TRBD2. This CDR3 spans 14 amino acids. J was trimmed by 4 bases and V by 0 bases; bases with no gene match: 4. Germline V gene lookup returns CDR1 SGHRS and CDR2 YFSETQ. The DNA for the CDR3 is TGCGCCAGCAGCTTGGATGGGGGAGGGTACGAGCAGTACTTC. It is translated as CASSLDGGGYEQYF.

J is TRBJ2-1 and V is TRBV19; 14 bases map to TRBD2. The trim removed 6 bases at V and 0 bases at J, leaving 10 bases unmatched. CDR1 and CDR2 (germline): LNHDA, SQIVND (reference sequence). The CDR3 runs to 19 residues. In DNA form, the CDR3 reads TGTGCCAGTAGACTTAGACTAGCGGGAGGGCCTAGCTCCTACAATGAGCAGTTCTTC. Encoded protein: CASRLRLAGGPSSYNEQFF.

The chain has TRBV5-1 and TRBJ2-3; no clear D gene. The CDR3 totals 15 residues. Trimming cost V 0 bases and J 0 bases, with 8 bases left between them. Germline-derived CDR1 and CDR2 are SGHRS and YFSETQ. For the CDR3, the DNA is TGCGCCAGCAGCTTGGTTGGCAGAAGCACAGATACGCAGTATTTT. Its protein product is CASSLVGRSTDTQYF.

This chain links TRBV5-1 with TRBJ2-7; TRBD2 agrees at 11 bases. There are 15 residues in the CDR3. The V and J ends lost 6 bases and 10 bases, in that order; junction bases with no gene match: 15. Germline V lookup: CDR1 SGHRS, CDR2 YFSETQ. CDR3 coding DNA: TGCGCCAGCACGACTAGCGGGGCGCTACGAACGGACCAGTACTTC. It specifies CASTTSGALRTDQYF. The full variable domain, completed using reference TRBV5-1 and TRBJ2-7, is KAGVTQTPRYLIKTRGQQVTLSCSPISGHRSVSWYQQTPGQGLQFLFEYFSETQRNKGNFPGRFSGRQFSNSRSEMNVSTLELGDSALYLCASTTSGALRTDQYFGPGTRLTVT.

The chain is built from TRBV4-1 and TRBJ2-7; possible D gene TRBD2, 6 bases. This CDR3 spans 16 amino acids. Germline values: CDR1 MGHRA, CDR2 YSYEKL. The V and J ends lost 2 bases and 0 bases respectively, with 14 bases between them. The CDR3 DNA follows: TGCGCCAGCAGCCAAACGGGGGTAGTCGGCTCCTACGAGCAGTACTTC. It is translated as CASSQTGVVGSYEQYF.

The table lists this clone with a count of one. This chain uses TRBV10-1 with TRBJ2-7; tentative D call: TRBD2 (6 bases). This CDR3 spans 14 amino acids. Germline V gene data show CDR1 as WNHNN and CDR2 as SYGVQD (reference sequence). The V gene lost 3 bases and the J gene lost 6 bases, with 15 bases spanning the gap. The CDR3: CASSDSGRRGEQYF. The CDR3 DNA reads TGCGCCAGCAGTGATTCCGGGAGAAGGGGCGAGCAGTACTTC.

CDR3 DNA: TGCGCCAGCAGCTTAATAGCGGGACCCTACAATGAGCAGTTCTTC. As protein: CASSLIAGPYNEQFF. The V and J genes are TRBV5-1 and TRBJ2-1, with 8 bases that match TRBD2. V shed 2 bases, J shed 2 bases, and the junction held 3 bases outside the gene matches. The germline V gene encodes CDR1 SGHRS and CDR2 YFSETQ. This CDR3 is built from 15 residues.